This T cell receptor beta chain was profiled in a study of OX40 agonist ivuxolimab in advanced cancers. In terms of the full investigation: Ivuxolimab was a fully human IgG2 agonistic monoclonal antibody targeting the costimulatory receptor OX40 (CD134). Intravenous ivuxolimab was administered to patients every 2 weeks at six dose levels: 0.01, 0.1, 0.3, 1.5, 3 and 10 mg/kg. Peripheral TCRbeta sequencing was intended to test whether TCR sequence diversity was altered and clonal T-cell expansion was caused by ivuxolimab. In the dose-escalation cohort, 82.7% of patients were male, and the mean age was about 55 years, with a range of about 20 to 90. Prior anti-PD-1, anti-PD-L1 or anti-CTLA-4 therapy was permitted, and about two fifths of dose-escalation patients had received checkpoint inhibitors. Partial responses were achieved by three dose-escalation patients, of whom one had hepatocellular carcinoma and two had cutaneous melanoma. Of the roughly 52 patients in dose escalation, about 19 had hepatocellular carcinoma, about 15 had melanoma, 9 had renal cell carcinoma and 9 had head and neck cancer. The monotherapy dose-escalation portion (N ≈ 50 patients) of the phase I ivuxolimab trial is reported in the paper. Results the study describes overall, beyond this receptor: Low levels of normalized T-cell clonal expansion were also seen in some patients who did not respond. Which antigens the clonally expanded peripheral T cells were specific for was not determined. After ivuxolimab, CD8+ T cells had more expanded clones than CD4+ T cells on average. At doses of 0.1 to 3.0 mg/kg, clonal expansion of both CD4+ and CD8+ T cells in blood was seen between baseline and week 6. In the 0.1-3.0 mg/kg groups, partial responders had among the lowest normalized peripheral clonal expansion, particularly in CD8+ T cells.

The trial excluded patients who had a history of autoimmune disease or who were on systemic immunosuppression. Peripheral blood for TCR sequencing was collected from all dose cohorts at baseline, on cycle 4 day 1, and on cycle 7 day 1. The samples were taken from a phase I, first-in-human, multicenter, open-label dose-escalation trial of ivuxolimab. Adults with locally advanced or metastatic melanoma, renal cell carcinoma, hepatocellular carcinoma or head and neck squamous cell carcinoma were enrolled in the trial. Before TCR sequencing, CD4+ T cells and CD8+ T cells were sorted from peripheral blood as separate populations. There are 14 amino acids in the CDR3, from cysteine to phenylalanine inclusive. Only the CDR3 DNA stays, 42 bases, in frame from base 1. The trim is 6 bases for V and 5 bases for J, with a gap of 14 bases between the germline ends. The germline V gene specifies SNHLY as CDR1 and FYNNEI as CDR2.

Genomic DNA was extracted from sorted cells for sequencing of the TCRbeta CDR3 region. The immunoSEQ Assay was used to sequence the TCRbeta CDR3 regions. TCRdb's version of the immuneACCESS table is confined to in-frame rearrangements and falls short of the full clone set. An unresolved V gene accounts for under half of the shortfall where checked; the remainder is of unknown origin. This sample holds roughly 61,000 clones; around 90% were observed only once. Around 0.79% of the sample is taken by the ten largest. As for this clone: Its antigen is unknown. Nothing much larger sits one base from this clone, and base qualities are not available.

Sequencing was performed on CD4+ or CD8+ T cells sorted from blood, taken in a trial of the OX40 agonist ivuxolimab. This TCR was recovered from an adult with an advanced solid tumor such as melanoma, head and neck, liver or kidney cancer. This chain joins TRBV2 to TRBJ2-1, with a weak D call of TRBD2 (5 bases match). The DNA sequence is as follows: TGTGCCAGCAGGGGTAGGAGGAGAAACAATGAGCAGTTCTTC. Its coded protein is CASRGRRRNNEQFF.